These 15 T cell receptor beta chains were all obtained from the same sample, sequenced in a study of shared clonotypes between healthy human individuals (TCRdb year 2020). CD8 naive samples were obtained by positive selection for CCR7 among CD45RO-negative cells, yielding a CD45RA+CCR7+ population from which TemRA cells were excluded. Libraries were constructed by the immunoSEQ multiplex PCR assay. TCRdb re-hosts the immuneACCESS table, in-frame sequences only. Its copies lack some clones; in the studies checked, an unresolved V gene accounts for under half of them, and the cause for the rest is not known. Here the sample has about 600,000 clones; just under 97% occur a single time. The ten largest clones take up about 0.11% of the sample. Sequencing was performed on naive CD8+ T cells sorted from blood. The cell subset or site label, read with the paper, signifies: CD45RA+CCR7+. The receptors shown here come from a woman aged 25 to 39 in good health.

V usage is TRBV5-1 and J usage is TRBJ2-1, with a tentative D call TRBD1 (5 bases). Germline V gene sequence: CDR1 SGHRS, CDR2 YFSETQ. With 1 base removed from V and 4 bases from J, the gap between germline ends came to 9 bases. The CDR3 covers 14 residues. The CDR3 bases are TGCGCCAGCAGCTTGCCGGACAAGTACAATGAGCAGTTCTTC. Translated: CASSLPDKYNEQFF. The variable domain in full, with the rest retrieved from reference TRBV5-1 and TRBJ2-1, is KAGVTQTPRYLIKTRGQQVTLSCSPISGHRSVSWYQQTPGQGLQFLFEYFSETQRNKGNFPGRFSGRQFSNSRSEMNVSTLELGDSALYLCASSLPDKYNEQFFGPGTRLTVL.

This sequence joins TRBV19 and TRBJ2-1; 9 bases line up with TRBD2. V lost 3 bases, J lost 9 bases, and 12 bases stayed unmatched. Germline V CDR1 and CDR2: LNHDA, SQIVND (reference sequence). The CDR3 contains 16 residues. CDR3 protein: CASSIHTGTSFSEQFF. Here the CDR3 DNA reads TGTGCCAGTAGTATCCACACCGGGACTAGCTTCAGTGAGCAGTTCTTC.

The V call is TRBV12-5, the J call TRBJ2-3; D is unresolved. Trimming stripped 0 bases from V and 4 bases from J, with 11 bases between. Germline CDR1 LGHNT, CDR2 FRNRAP. There are 15 residues in the CDR3. CDR3 bases: TGTGCTAGTGGTTTGGTACTGTGGATCGCAGATACGCAGTATTTT. Residues: CASGLVLWIADTQYF.

The genes are TRBV20-1 and TRBJ1-1, with D hard to call. Germline-derived CDR1 and CDR2 are DFQATT and SNEGSKA (reference sequence). Trimming took off 6 bases at V and 6 bases at J, with 8 bases between the two ends. The CDR3 has 10 residues. CDR3 in amino acids: CSAHDSEAFF. In DNA, the CDR3 is TGCAGTGCCCACGACTCTGAAGCTTTCTTT.

The V call is TRBV27, the J call TRBJ2-7; D may be TRBD2 (5 bases). The CDR3 is 13 residues long. The V end lost 5 bases, the J end lost 6 bases, and 14 bases lay between the germline ends. Germline loops: CDR1 MNHEY, CDR2 SMNVEV (reference sequence). The chain's CDR3 is CASSELSGSEQYF. CDR3 bases: TGTGCCAGCAGTGAACTCTCGGGGAGCGAGCAGTACTTC.

The chain is built from TRBV5-6 and TRBJ2-1; possibly TRBD2 for D (6 bases). This CDR3 contains 13 residues. The germline V gene has CDR1 SGHDT and CDR2 YYEEEE. Trimming stripped 4 bases from V and 5 bases from J, with 10 bases between. CDR3 sequence reads: CASSGGLNNEQFF. As DNA, the CDR3 is TGTGCCAGCAGCGGGGGACTGAACAATGAGCAGTTCTTC.

J is TRBJ2-7 and V is TRBV5-6, with 7 bases fitting TRBD2. Trimming cost V 4 bases and J 3 bases; bases outside gene matches: 7. This CDR3 spans 14 amino acids. CDR1 and CDR2 from the germline V gene are SGHDT and YYEEEE. The CDR3 DNA sequence: TGTGCCAGCAGCCCCCATCTAGCGGTCTACGAGCAGTACTTC. Residues: CASSPHLAVYEQYF.

The chain links TRBV7-8 to TRBJ2-7; no reliable D call. Trimming took 2 bases from V and 4 from J, leaving 9 bases between them. The germline V gene encodes CDR1 SGHVS and CDR2 FQNEAQ. The CDR3 is 13 residues long. The CDR3 is CASSLIRQYEQYF. In DNA, the CDR3 is TGTGCCAGCAGCTTAATACGCCAGTACGAGCAGTACTTC.

V usage is TRBV5-4 and J usage is TRBJ2-7, with D possibly TRBD2 on 6 matching bases. CDR3 length: 15 residues. Germline-derived CDR1 and CDR2 are SGHNT and YYREEE (reference sequence). V shed 0 bases and J shed 5 bases, with 15 bases lying between them. The CDR3 spells CASSLAGGLANEQYF. The CDR3 DNA follows: TGTGCCAGCAGCTTGGCGGGTGGGCTAGCGAACGAGCAGTACTTC.

The chain links TRBV6-5 to TRBJ2-5; TRBD2 is a possible D gene (6 bases). Gene TRBJ2-7 matches the end of the DNA better, so the J call may be wrong. The V gene's germline CDR1 is MNHEY and CDR2 SVGAGI. There are 13 residues in the CDR3. CDR3 region: CASSYGRRYEQYF. CDR3 in DNA: TGTGCCAGCAGTTACGGGAGGCGTTACGAGCAGTACTTC.

This clone was observed once. This rearrangement joins TRBV13 to TRBJ2-1, with 13 bases identical to TRBD2. The germline CDR1 and CDR2 sequences are PRHDT and FYEKMQ (reference sequence). Unmatched junction bases numbered 15, after V lost 5 bases and J lost 2 bases. The CDR3 has 20 residues. The CDR3, as DNA: TGTGCCAGCAGCCGCCTCGGGACTAGCGGGACCAAATCTCCCTACAATGAGCAGTTCTTC. Protein: CASSRLGTSGTKSPYNEQFF.

The V and J genes are TRBV6-5 and TRBJ1-2, with D perhaps TRBD1 (5 bases). The CDR3 extends over 11 amino acids. CDR1 and CDR2 from the germline V gene are MNHEY and SVGAGI. V was pared by 8 bases and J by 8 bases, with 12 bases between. DNA of the CDR3: TGTGCCAGCGTACGCGAGGGGGGCTACACCTTC. It is translated as CASVREGGYTF.

This chain joins TRBV7-8 and TRBJ1-1; D is possibly TRBD1 (5 bases). Trimming stripped 1 base from V and 1 base from J, with 10 bases between. The CDR3 covers 15 residues. Per the germline V gene, CDR1 is SGHVS and CDR2 is FQNEAQ. The CDR3 DNA sequence: TGTGCCAGCAGCTTAGATATGGGGACGAACACTGAAGCTTTCTTT. It codes for CASSLDMGTNTEAFF.

This clone was seen a single time. The chain employs TRBV2 and TRBJ2-2; D is unclear. The CDR3 covers 16 residues. V gave up 6 bases and J gave up 6 bases, with 20 bases separating them. Germline V gene sequence: CDR1 SNHLY, CDR2 FYNNEI. The CDR3 sequence: CASRPTPGSSPGELFF. CDR3 DNA: TGTGCCAGCAGGCCCACGCCGGGCTCGTCCCCCGGGGAGCTGTTTTTT.

This chain connects TRBV27 to TRBJ2-1, with 11 bases identical to TRBD2. Germline assignment: CDR1 MNHEY and CDR2 SMNVEV (reference sequence). The CDR3 contains 19 residues. The trim removed 8 bases at V and 6 bases at J, leaving 21 bases unmatched. The DNA of the CDR3 is TGTGCCAGCGAGCGTAGCGGGAGGGCCCTTCGGCCGTTGTCCAATGAGCAGTTCTTC. It translates to CASERSGRALRPLSNEQFF.